These 20 T cell receptor beta chains were sequenced from one sample in a study of PD-1 blockade in mismatch repair-deficient tumors. Using immunoSEQ multiplex PCR, the repertoire was profiled, and TCRdb retains in-frame clones only, with some absent. The data show under 15,000 clones, with around 80% seen just once and around 1.7% held by the top ten. This specimen consisted of PBMCs, obtained approximately 14 weeks after starting pembrolizumab. All receptors come from an adult with mismatch repair-deficient cancer.

The V and J genes are TRBV6-1 and TRBJ1-4, with 7 positions matching TRBD1. The CDR3 length is 14 residues. J lost 4 bases, V lost 6 bases, and 5 bases had no gene match. The germline V gene has CDR1 MNHNS and CDR2 SASEGT. Here the CDR3 DNA reads TGTGCCAGCAGCTCCGGGACAGATAATGAAAAACTGTTTTTT. As protein: CASSSGTDNEKLFF.

V and J are TRBV10-3 and TRBJ2-2, with 8 bases aligning to TRBD1. This CDR3 spans 13 amino acids. Looked up from germline, CDR1 is ENHRY and CDR2 is SYGVKD. The V gene end was trimmed by 10 bases and the J gene end by 2 bases; junction bases not matched to a gene: 3. CDR3 DNA sequence: TGTGCCACTGGACAGGGAAACACCGGGGAGCTGTTTTTT. Translated: CATGQGNTGELFF.

J is TRBJ2-5 and V is TRBV5-1, with D possibly TRBD1 on 6 matching bases. The V end was cut by 0 bases, the J end by 5 bases, with 14 bases between. The CDR3 covers 15 residues. Germline loops: CDR1 SGHRS, CDR2 YFSETQ. CDR3 protein: CASSLAPGQTETQYF. The CDR3 bases are TGCGCCAGCAGCTTGGCCCCCGGACAGACGGAGACCCAGTACTTC.

This chain links TRBV7-3 with TRBJ2-5; tentatively, D is TRBD1 (5 bases). The V end lost 4 bases, the J end lost 0 bases, and 12 bases lay between the germline ends. The length of the CDR3 is 15 residues. Germline values: CDR1 SGHTA, CDR2 FQGTGA. The DNA of the CDR3 is TGTGCCAGCAGCTCTCCTTCGGACAACCAAGAGACCCAGTACTTC. Translating it yields CASSSPSDNQETQYF. Complete variable domain (other parts from reference TRBV7-3 and TRBJ2-5): GAGVSQTPSNKVTEKGKYVELRCDPISGHTALYWYRQSLGQGPEFLIYFQGTGAADDSGLPNDRFFAVRPEGSVSTLKIQRTERGDSAVYLCASSSPSDNQETQYFGPGTRLLVL.

The CDR3: CASSLKTPHSYNSPLHF. The CDR3 DNA sequence: TGTGCCAGCAGTTTAAAGACACCCCACTCCTATAATTCACCCCTCCACTTT. V gene TRBV28 combines with J gene TRBJ1-6; D unresolved. Deletions cut 2 bases from V and 0 bases from J, with 11 bases between. The CDR3 is 17 residues long. Germline V gene lookup returns CDR1 MDHEN and CDR2 SYDVKM. The whole variable domain, remainder taken from reference TRBV28 and TRBJ1-6, is DVKVTQSSRYLVKRTGEKVFLECVQDMDHENMFWYRQDPGLGLRLIYFSYDVKMKEKGDIPEGYSVSREKKERFSLILESASTNQTSMYLCASSLKTPHSYNSPLHFGNGTRLTVT.

The chain employs TRBV2 and TRBJ1-5; weak D call: TRBD1 (6 bases). V lost 5 bases to trimming and J lost 4 bases, with 12 bases between them. The CDR3 runs to 14 residues. Germline-derived CDR1 and CDR2 are SNHLY and FYNNEI. The CDR3 DNA is TGTGCCAGCAGTAAGACAGGCCCGAATCAGCCCCAGCATTTT. Its translation is CASSKTGPNQPQHF.

The genes are TRBV10-3 and TRBJ2-1; 8 bases line up with TRBD2. Trimming took 4 bases from V and 0 from J; bases not matched to a gene: 5. CDR1 is ENHRY and CDR2 is SYGVKD in the germline V gene. CDR3 length equals 16 residues. The CDR3 loop reads CAISGSSGSSYNEQFF. In nucleotides, the CDR3 is TGTGCCATCAGTGGCTCCAGCGGGAGCTCCTACAATGAGCAGTTCTTC.

CDR3 nucleotide sequence: TGTGCCAGCAGCCAATCTACCCTCACAGGGAACGGAAACACCATATATTTT. It translates to CASSQSTLTGNGNTIYF. This chain uses TRBV16 with TRBJ1-3; tentatively, D is TRBD1 (6 bases). The V and J ends lost 0 bases and 4 bases respectively, with 16 bases between them. CDR3 length: 17 amino acids. Germline CDR1 and CDR2: KGHSY and FQNENV.

The chain carries TRBV7-9 and TRBJ2-1; 7 bases are a match to TRBD1. Per the germline V gene, CDR1 is SEHNR and CDR2 is FQNEAQ (reference sequence). This CDR3 is 14 amino acids long. Unmatched junction bases numbered 5, after V lost 2 bases and J lost 7 bases. CDR3 protein: CASSLSDRVNEQFF. Written as DNA, the CDR3 is TGTGCCAGCAGCTTAAGCGACAGGGTGAATGAGCAGTTCTTC.

The chain employs TRBV19 and TRBJ2-3; 13 nucleotides line up with TRBD2. This CDR3 contains 18 residues. Trimming took 3 bases from V and 2 from J; bases not matched to a gene: 8. The germline CDR1 and CDR2 sequences are LNHDA and SQIVND (reference sequence). The DNA of the CDR3 is TGTGCCAGTAGTATGGAAAGACTAGCGGGAGGATCCACAGATACGCAGTATTTT. Its protein product is CASSMERLAGGSTDTQYF.

The chain combines TRBV5-5 with TRBJ1-2; D may be TRBD1 (6 bases). The length of the CDR3 is 14 residues. Per the germline V gene, CDR1 is SGHKS and CDR2 is YYEKEE (reference sequence). V lost 0 bases, J lost 5 bases, and 11 bases lay in between. CDR3 sequence (DNA): TGTGCCAGCAGCTTGGAGGGGGAGGGGTATGGCTACACCTTC. Translating gives CASSLEGEGYGYTF.

This sequence joins TRBV25-1 and TRBJ1-4; 7 bases align to TRBD1. V gave up 8 bases and J gave up 4 bases; unmatched junction bases: 4. This CDR3 is 13 amino acids long. Germline V CDR1 and CDR2: MGHDK, SYGVNS. The DNA for the CDR3 is TGTGCCAGCGAGGGACAGATTAATGAAAAACTGTTTTTT. This codes for CASEGQINEKLFF.

The chain is built from TRBV15 and TRBJ1-2; TRBD1 agrees at 9 bases. Trimming cost V 2 bases and J 3 bases; bases outside gene matches: 7. CDR1 is LNHNV, CDR2 YYDKDF, per germline (reference sequence). The CDR3 totals 16 residues. CDR3 nucleotides: TGTGCCACCAGCAGATCATCCCGGACAGGGGACTATGGCTACACCTTC. Translation gives CATSRSSRTGDYGYTF.

The chain uses TRBV6-5 and TRBJ1-2; D is perhaps TRBD1 (6 bases). The CDR3 runs 12 residues. Germline V gene lookup returns CDR1 MNHEY and CDR2 SVGAGI. V gave up 10 bases and J gave up 4 bases, with 13 bases separating them. This CDR3 is CATGGGSYGYTF. In nucleotides, the CDR3 is TGTGCCACGGGCGGGGGCTCCTATGGCTACACCTTC.

The V call is TRBV19, the J call TRBJ2-2, with TRBD1 matching 9 bases. V shed 7 bases, J shed 5 bases, and the junction held 11 bases outside the gene matches. The CDR3 loop spans 16 amino acids. In germline, CDR1 is LNHDA, CDR2 SQIVND (reference sequence). This CDR3 reads CASTPEDRGETGELFF. The CDR3 nucleotides are TGTGCCAGTACTCCCGAGGACAGGGGTGAAACCGGGGAGCTGTTTTTT. Combining the CDR3 with reference TRBV19 and TRBJ2-2 gives the whole variable domain DGGITQSPKYLFRKEGQNVTLSCEQNLNHDAMYWYRQDPGQGLRLIYYSQIVNDFQKGDIAEGYSVSREKKESFPLTVTSAQKNPTAFYLCASTPEDRGETGELFFGEGSRLTVL.

V usage is TRBV7-9 and J usage is TRBJ2-7, with D perhaps matching TRBD2 (6 bases). The length of the CDR3 is 15 residues. Germline V gene data show CDR1 as SEHNR and CDR2 as FQNEAQ (reference sequence). V was trimmed by 2 bases and J by 2 bases, leaving 13 bases between them. CDR3 amino acids: CASSLSGDLTYEQYF. In DNA, the CDR3 is TGTGCCAGCAGCTTATCCGGGGACTTAACCTACGAGCAGTACTTC. The whole variable domain, filled in from reference TRBV7-9 and TRBJ2-7, reads DTGVSQNPRHKITKRGQNVTFRCDPISEHNRLYWYRQTLGQGPEFLTYFQNEAQLEKSRLLSDRFSAERPKGSFSTLEIQRTEQGDSAMYLCASSLSGDLTYEQYFGPGTRLTVT.

This chain joins TRBV19 and TRBJ1-5; D uncertain. The V end lost 5 bases, the J end lost 3 bases, and 8 bases lay between the germline ends. The CDR3 is 13 amino acids. Germline CDR1 reads LNHDA; CDR2 reads SQIVND (reference sequence). CDR3 amino acids: CASSSGFNQPQHF. The CDR3 DNA follows: TGTGCCAGTAGTTCCGGGTTCAATCAGCCCCAGCATTTT.

The rearrangement links TRBV28 to TRBJ2-3; D is unresolved. Germline-derived CDR1 and CDR2 are MDHEN and SYDVKM. This CDR3 spans 13 amino acids. Trimming removed 6 bases from V and 1 base from J, with 8 bases in between. CDR3 in amino acids: CASRWQGTDTQYF. The CDR3 DNA sequence: TGTGCCAGCAGGTGGCAGGGCACAGATACGCAGTATTTT.

In this sample, this clone turned up once. J is TRBJ2-5 and V is TRBV30; perhaps TRBD2 as D (5 bases). The ends were cut back, 1 base at V and 11 bases at J, with 11 bases in the middle. Germline values: CDR1 GTSNPN, CDR2 SVGIG (reference sequence). CDR3 length equals 11 residues. In nucleotides, the CDR3 is TGTGCCTGGAGTGGGGCCTGGGAGCAGTACTTC. Encoded protein: CAWSGAWEQYF. The full variable domain, with the rest looked up from reference TRBV30 and TRBJ2-5, is SQTIHQWPATLVQPVGSPLSLECTVEGTSNPNLYWYRQAAGRGLQLLFYSVGIGQISSEVPQNLSASRPQDRQFILSSKKLLLSDSGFYLCAWSGAWEQYFGPGTRLLVL.

The chain couples TRBV28 to TRBJ1-2; possibly TRBD1 for D (5 bases). The CDR3 is 15 amino acids. CDR1 and CDR2 from the germline V gene are MDHEN and SYDVKM. V lost 2 bases and J 5 bases, leaving 15 bases between the germline ends. In DNA, the CDR3 is TGTGCCAGCAGTTTAATTAGCGCGGGACCGTATGGCTACACCTTC. Its translation: CASSLISAGPYGYTF.